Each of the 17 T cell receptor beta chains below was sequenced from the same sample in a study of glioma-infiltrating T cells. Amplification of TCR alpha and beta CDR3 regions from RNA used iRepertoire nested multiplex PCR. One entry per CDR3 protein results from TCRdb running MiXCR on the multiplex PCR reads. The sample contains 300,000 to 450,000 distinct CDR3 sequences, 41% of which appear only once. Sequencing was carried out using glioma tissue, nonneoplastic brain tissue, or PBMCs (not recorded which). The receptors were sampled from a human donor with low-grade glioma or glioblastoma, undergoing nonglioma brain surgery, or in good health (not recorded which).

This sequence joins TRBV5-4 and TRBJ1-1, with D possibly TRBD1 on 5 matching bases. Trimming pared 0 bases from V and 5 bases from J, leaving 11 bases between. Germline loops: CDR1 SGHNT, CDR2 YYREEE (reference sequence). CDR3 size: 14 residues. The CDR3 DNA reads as TGTGCCAGCAGCTTGGGGGAGGGGAGAACTGAAGCTTTCTTT. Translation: CASSLGEGRTEAFF.

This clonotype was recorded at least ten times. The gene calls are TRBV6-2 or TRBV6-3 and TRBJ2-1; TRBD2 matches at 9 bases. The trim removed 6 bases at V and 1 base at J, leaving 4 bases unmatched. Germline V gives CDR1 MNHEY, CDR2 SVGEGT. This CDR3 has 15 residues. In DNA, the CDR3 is TGTGCCAGCAGGCTAGCGGGATGGTCCTACAATGAGCAGTTCTTC. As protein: CASRLAGWSYNEQFF.

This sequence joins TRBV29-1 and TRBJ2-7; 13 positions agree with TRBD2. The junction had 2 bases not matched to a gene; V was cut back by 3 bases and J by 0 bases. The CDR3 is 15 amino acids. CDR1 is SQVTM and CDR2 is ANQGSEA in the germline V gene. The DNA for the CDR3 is TGCAGCGTTGATGGGACTAGCGGGAACTCCTACGAGCAGTACTTC. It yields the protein CSVDGTSGNSYEQYF.

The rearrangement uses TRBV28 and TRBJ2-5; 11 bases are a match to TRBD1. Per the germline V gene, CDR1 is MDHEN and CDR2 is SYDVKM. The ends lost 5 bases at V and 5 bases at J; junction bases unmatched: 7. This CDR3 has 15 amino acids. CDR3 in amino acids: CASSADRGRPETQYF. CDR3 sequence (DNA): TGTGCCAGCAGTGCGGACAGGGGGCGCCCGGAGACCCAGTACTTC.

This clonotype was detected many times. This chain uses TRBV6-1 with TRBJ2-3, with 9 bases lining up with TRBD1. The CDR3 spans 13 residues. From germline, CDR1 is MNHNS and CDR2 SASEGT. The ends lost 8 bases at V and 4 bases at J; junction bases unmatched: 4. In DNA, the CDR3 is TGTGCCAGCTGGAGACAGGGGGCAGATACGCAGTATTTT. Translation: CASWRQGADTQYF.

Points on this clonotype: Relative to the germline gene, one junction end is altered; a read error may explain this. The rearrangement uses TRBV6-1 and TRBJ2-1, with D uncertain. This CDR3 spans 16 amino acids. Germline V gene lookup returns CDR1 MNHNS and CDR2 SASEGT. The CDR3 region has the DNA TGTGCCGGCAGTGAATCTAAGGGAAACGTTATGAATGAGCAGTTCTTC. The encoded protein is CAGSESKGNVMNEQFF.

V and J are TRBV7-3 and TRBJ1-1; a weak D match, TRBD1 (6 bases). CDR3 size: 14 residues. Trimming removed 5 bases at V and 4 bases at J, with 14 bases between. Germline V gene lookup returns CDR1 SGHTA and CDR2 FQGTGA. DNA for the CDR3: TGTGCCAGCAGCCCACAGGGAATTGGCACTGAAGCTTTCTTT. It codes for CASSPQGIGTEAFF.

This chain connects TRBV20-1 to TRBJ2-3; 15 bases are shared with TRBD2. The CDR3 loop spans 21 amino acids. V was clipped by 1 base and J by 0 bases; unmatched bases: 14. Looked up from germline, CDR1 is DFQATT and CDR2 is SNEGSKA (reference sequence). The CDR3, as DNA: TGCAGTGCTAGAGCCCTGACCGGACTAGCGGGAGGGCCCCCTAGCACAGATACGCAGTATTTT. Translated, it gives CSARALTGLAGGPPSTDTQYF.

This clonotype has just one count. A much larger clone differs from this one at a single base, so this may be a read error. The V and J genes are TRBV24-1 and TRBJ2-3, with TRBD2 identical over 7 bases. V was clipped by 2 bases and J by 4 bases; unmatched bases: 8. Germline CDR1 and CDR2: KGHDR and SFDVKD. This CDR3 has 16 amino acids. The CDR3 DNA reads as TGTGCCACCAGTGATTCTCGCGGAACTAGCGCAGATACGCAGTATTTT. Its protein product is CATSDSRGTSADTQYF.

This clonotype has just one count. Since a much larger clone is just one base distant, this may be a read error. The DNA of the CDR3 is TGCAGTGCTAGAGTCCCTAGCGGAGACTACGAGCAGTACTTC. The encoded protein is CSARVPSGDYEQYF. The chain couples TRBV20-1 to TRBJ2-7, with 7 bases fitting TRBD2. This CDR3 has 14 amino acids. Germline V gene sequence: CDR1 DFQATT, CDR2 SNEGSKA (reference sequence). Trimming cost V 1 base and J 3 bases; bases outside gene matches: 6.

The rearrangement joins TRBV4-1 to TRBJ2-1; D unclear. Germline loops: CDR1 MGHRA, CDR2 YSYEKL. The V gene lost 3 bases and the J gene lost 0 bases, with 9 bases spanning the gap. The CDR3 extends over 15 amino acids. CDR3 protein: CASSQTLSSYNEQFF. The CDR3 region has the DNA TGCGCCAGCAGCCAGACGTTGAGCTCCTACAATGAGCAGTTCTTC.

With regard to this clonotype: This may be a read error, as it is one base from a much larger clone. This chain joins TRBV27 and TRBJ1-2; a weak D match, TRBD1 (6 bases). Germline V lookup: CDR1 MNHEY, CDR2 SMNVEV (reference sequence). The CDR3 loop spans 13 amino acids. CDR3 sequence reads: CDSSSDSGSGYTF. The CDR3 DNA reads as TGTGACAGCAGCTCGGACAGCGGCTCCGGCTACACCTTC.

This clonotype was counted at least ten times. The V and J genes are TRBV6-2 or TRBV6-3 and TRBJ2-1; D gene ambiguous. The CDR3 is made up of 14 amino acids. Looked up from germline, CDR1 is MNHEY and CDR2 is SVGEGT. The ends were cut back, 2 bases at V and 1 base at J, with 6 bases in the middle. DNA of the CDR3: TGTGCCAGCAGTTACGCGGAGTCCTACAATGAGCAGTTCTTC. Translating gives CASSYAESYNEQFF.

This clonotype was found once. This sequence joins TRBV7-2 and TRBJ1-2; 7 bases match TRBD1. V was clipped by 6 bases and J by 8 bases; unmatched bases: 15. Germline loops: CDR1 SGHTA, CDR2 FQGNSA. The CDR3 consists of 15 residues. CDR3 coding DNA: TGTGCCAGCAGATTCCCGGGCAGGGGGAGTAAGGGCTACACCTTC. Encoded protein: CASRFPGRGSKGYTF.

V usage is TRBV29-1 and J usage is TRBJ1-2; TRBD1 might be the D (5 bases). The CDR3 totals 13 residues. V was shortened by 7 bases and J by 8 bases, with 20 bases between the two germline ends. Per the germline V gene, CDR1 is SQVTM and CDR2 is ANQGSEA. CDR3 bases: TGCAGCGCACGGGACGCCTTAGTGTTAGGCTACACCTTC. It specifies CSARDALVLGYTF. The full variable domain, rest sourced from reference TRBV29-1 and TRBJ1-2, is SAVISQKPSRDICQRGTSLTIQCQVDSQVTMMFWYRQQPGQSLTLIATANQGSEATYESGFVIDKFPISRPNLTFSTLTVSNMSPEDSSIYLCSARDALVLGYTFGSGTRLTVV.

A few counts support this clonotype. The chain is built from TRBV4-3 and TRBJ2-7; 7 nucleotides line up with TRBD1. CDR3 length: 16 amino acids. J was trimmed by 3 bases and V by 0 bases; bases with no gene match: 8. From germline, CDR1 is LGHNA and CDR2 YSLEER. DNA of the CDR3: TGCGCCAGCAGCCAAGATCGAGGGGGCGGTTACTACGAGCAGTACTTC. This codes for CASSQDRGGGYYEQYF.

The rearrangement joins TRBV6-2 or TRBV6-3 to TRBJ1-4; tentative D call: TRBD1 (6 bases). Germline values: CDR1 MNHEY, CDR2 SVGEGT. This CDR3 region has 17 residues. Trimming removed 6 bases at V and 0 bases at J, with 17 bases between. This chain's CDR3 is CASSPPGGASTNEKLFF. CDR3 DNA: TGTGCCAGCAGCCCCCCGGGGGGCGCGTCAACTAATGAAAAACTGTTTTTT.